The present T cell receptor (beta chain) was sequenced within a study of cytomegalovirus exposure and HLA in healthy donors. PCR used 60 Vbeta primers and 13 Jbeta primers. The method was immunoSEQ multiplex PCR; TCRdb's version includes in-frame clones alone and lacks a portion of them. The profile shows about 130,000 clones, roughly 74% of them singletons. Sequencing was carried out using PBMCs. The TCR originated in a woman aged 45-60 years in good health and CMV-seropositive.

The CDR3 sequence is CASSLDPLRYEQYF. In nucleotides, the CDR3 is TGCGCCAGCAGCTTGGACCCGCTAAGATACGAGCAGTACTTC. The chain carries TRBV5-1 and TRBJ2-7, with D unclear. Trimming stripped 0 bases from V and 4 bases from J, with 11 bases between. This CDR3 has 14 amino acids. Germline-derived CDR1 and CDR2 are SGHRS and YFSETQ.